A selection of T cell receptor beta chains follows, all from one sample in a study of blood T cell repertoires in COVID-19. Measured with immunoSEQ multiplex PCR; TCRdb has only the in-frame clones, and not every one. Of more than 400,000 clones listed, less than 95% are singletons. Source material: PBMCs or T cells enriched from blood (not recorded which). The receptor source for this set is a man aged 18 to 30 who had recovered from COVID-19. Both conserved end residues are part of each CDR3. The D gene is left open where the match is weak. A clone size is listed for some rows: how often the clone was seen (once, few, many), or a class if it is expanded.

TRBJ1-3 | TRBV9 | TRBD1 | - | TGTGCCAGCAGCGTAGAGGGACAGGGACCCTCTGGAAACACCATATATTTT | CASSVEGQGPSGNTIYF
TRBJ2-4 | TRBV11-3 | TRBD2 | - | TGTGCCAGCAGCTTAGCGGGGGGATCCACAGCCAAAAACATTCAGTACTTC | CASSLAGGSTAKNIQYF
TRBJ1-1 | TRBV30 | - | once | TGTGCCTGGAGAGGGACATTGAACACTGAAGCTTTCTTT | CAWRGTLNTEAFF
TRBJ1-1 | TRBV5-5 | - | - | TGTGCCAGCGGCGTTCAGGACACTGAAGCTTTCTTT | CASGVQDTEAFF
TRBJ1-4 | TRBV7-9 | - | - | TGTGCCAGCAGCCTAGGATCGGTTTTAGATGAAAAACTGTTTTTT | CASSLGSVLDEKLFF
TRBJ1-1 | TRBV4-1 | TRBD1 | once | TGCGCCAGCAGCCAAGGGGGAGGGACAGGACCGAGTACTGAAGCTTTCTTT | CASSQGGGTGPSTEAFF
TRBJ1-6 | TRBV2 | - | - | TGTGCCAGCAGTGGGGACACCTATAATTCACCCCTCCACTTT | CASSGDTYNSPLHF
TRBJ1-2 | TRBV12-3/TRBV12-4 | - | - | TGTGCCAGCAGTTTCCAGGGCCGCTATGGCTACACCTTC | CASSFQGRYGYTF
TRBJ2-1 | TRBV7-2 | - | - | TGTGCCAGCTGGGCGGGACCCTACAATGAGCAGTTCTTC | CASWAGPYNEQFF
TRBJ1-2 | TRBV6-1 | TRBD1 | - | TGTGCCAGCAGTGAAATCTCGACAGGGGTTCCGTATGGCTACACCTTC | CASSEISTGVPYGYTF
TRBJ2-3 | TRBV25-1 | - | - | TGTGCCAGCAGTGGACCCGCGGGTCGAGATACGCAGTATTTT | CASSGPAGRDTQYF
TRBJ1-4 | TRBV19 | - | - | TGTGCCAGTAGTCAAGCCGGGAAACTGTTTTTT | CASSQAGKLFF
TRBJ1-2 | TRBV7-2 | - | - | TGTGCCAGCAGCTTAGGAAGCGCAGGGAATAGCTACACCTTC | CASSLGSAGNSYTF
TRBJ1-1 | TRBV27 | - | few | TGTGCCAGCACCCCGGCGGGCGGAAACACTGAAGCTTTCTTT | CASTPAGGNTEAFF